Listed below are T cell receptor beta chains from one sample, sequenced in a study of patients and donors after allogeneic stem cell transplantation. TCRdb re-called the RT-PCR reads with MiXCR, one entry per CDR3 protein. Among about 960,000 distinct CDR3 sequences listed, roughly 18% were seen once. Sequences were obtained from blood, either unsorted or a sorted T cell fraction (not recorded which). The receptors originated from a human donor who was either an allogeneic HSCT recipient or a stem cell or donor lymphocyte infusion donor (not recorded which). It is not recorded whose cells these are; they may come from a transplant donor. Each CDR3 is given with its conserved first and last residue. D genes are given only for firm matches. Rows may omit the clone size; those that give it use once, few, many or a size class.

d_gene: TRBD2; v_gene: TRBV24-1; j_gene: TRBJ2-7; abundance: few; CDR3nt: TGTGCCACCAGTGATTTAATGGGAGGGCGTGACGGATGCTCCTACGAGCAGTACTTC; CDR3aa: CATSDLMGGRDGCSYEQYF
d_gene: .; v_gene: TRBV10-3; j_gene: TRBJ1-5; abundance: few; CDR3nt: TGTGCCATCAGTGATCACACAGGAGTCGATCAGCCCCAGCATTTT; CDR3aa: CAISDHTGVDQPQHF
d_gene: .; v_gene: TRBV2; j_gene: TRBJ1-5; abundance: .; CDR3nt: TGTGCCAGCATACTTAGGAGCAATCAGCCCCAGCATTTT; CDR3aa: CASILRSNQPQHF
d_gene: .; v_gene: TRBV20-1; j_gene: TRBJ2-1; abundance: few; CDR3nt: TGCAGTGCTAGACCCCAGGCATCCAGTTACAATGAGCAGTTCTTC; CDR3aa: CSARPQASSYNEQFF
d_gene: .; v_gene: TRBV12-3/TRBV12-4; j_gene: TRBJ2-3; abundance: few; CDR3nt: TGTGCCAGCAGTTTTTCGCGTGATGGCACAGATACGCAGTATTTT; CDR3aa: CASSFSRDGTDTQYF
d_gene: .; v_gene: TRBV7-9; j_gene: TRBJ1-3; abundance: .; CDR3nt: TGTGCCAGCAACGAGTCCCGCGGAAACACCATATATTTT; CDR3aa: CASNESRGNTIYF
d_gene: .; v_gene: TRBV10-3; j_gene: TRBJ2-3; abundance: few; CDR3nt: TGTGCCATCAGTGAGTCCGGACGGGTAGGAAGCACAGATACGCAGTATTTT; CDR3aa: CAISESGRVGSTDTQYF
d_gene: TRBD1; v_gene: TRBV5-1; j_gene: TRBJ2-7; abundance: .; CDR3nt: TGCGCCAGCAGCTTATTAAATTCGGGACAGGGGCCATACGAGCAGTACTTC; CDR3aa: CASSLLNSGQGPYEQYF
d_gene: .; v_gene: TRBV30; j_gene: TRBJ1-1; abundance: few; CDR3nt: TGTGCCTGGAAGGGAACTTTCTTT; CDR3aa: CAWKGTFF
d_gene: TRBD1; v_gene: TRBV7-9; j_gene: TRBJ1-1; abundance: many; CDR3nt: TGTGCCAGCAGCTTAGGGACAGGGGGAGCTTTCTTT; CDR3aa: CASSLGTGGAFF
d_gene: TRBD1; v_gene: TRBV7-9; j_gene: TRBJ2-7; abundance: .; CDR3nt: TGTGCCAGCAGCTCCCAGACAGGGTTCTACGAGCAGTACTTC; CDR3aa: CASSSQTGFYEQYF
d_gene: TRBD1; v_gene: TRBV5-1; j_gene: TRBJ2-7; abundance: few; CDR3nt: TGCGCCAGCAGCACCCGGACAGGCGGCGAGCAGTACTTC; CDR3aa: CASSTRTGGEQYF
d_gene: .; v_gene: TRBV4-1; j_gene: TRBJ1-1; abundance: .; CDR3nt: TGCGCCAGCAGCCCAGCAGACAGGCCTCCTGAAGCTTTCTTT; CDR3aa: CASSPADRPPEAFF
d_gene: .; v_gene: TRBV4-3; j_gene: TRBJ1-2; abundance: many; CDR3nt: TGCGCCAGCAGCCAAGATCTCGGCGGACAGTACGGCTACACCTTC; CDR3aa: CASSQDLGGQYGYTF
d_gene: .; v_gene: TRBV12-3/TRBV12-4; j_gene: TRBJ1-5; abundance: few; CDR3nt: TGTGCCAGCAGTTCCCGGACAGACTACTATAGCAATCAGCCCCAGCATTTT; CDR3aa: CASSSRTDYYSNQPQHF
d_gene: TRBD1; v_gene: TRBV12-3/TRBV12-4; j_gene: TRBJ2-3; abundance: many; CDR3nt: TGTGCCAGCAGTCCCGAGGGGGCAAAATATACAGATACGCAGTATTTT; CDR3aa: CASSPEGAKYTDTQYF
d_gene: .; v_gene: TRBV12-3/TRBV12-4; j_gene: TRBJ2-1; abundance: .; CDR3nt: TGTGCCAGCAGCCGAACCTTAAGCCCTCCCAGCAATGAGCAGTTCTTC; CDR3aa: CASSRTLSPPSNEQFF
d_gene: .; v_gene: TRBV15; j_gene: TRBJ1-1; abundance: .; CDR3nt: TGTGCCACCAGCCTCAGCCTGAACACTGAAGCTTTCTTT; CDR3aa: CATSLSLNTEAFF
d_gene: .; v_gene: TRBV14; j_gene: TRBJ1-2; abundance: few; CDR3nt: TGTGCCAGCAGAGACGGGGGGAACTATGGCTACACCTTC; CDR3aa: CASRDGGNYGYTF
d_gene: TRBD1; v_gene: TRBV7-2; j_gene: TRBJ1-2; abundance: many; CDR3nt: TGTGCCAGCAGCCCAGACAGGGGACAGGGCTACACCTTC; CDR3aa: CASSPDRGQGYTF
d_gene: TRBD2; v_gene: TRBV2; j_gene: TRBJ2-2; abundance: .; CDR3nt: TGTGCCAGCAGCAGCGGGAGTAACTCCGGGGAGCTGTTTTTT; CDR3aa: CASSSGSNSGELFF
d_gene: .; v_gene: TRBV6-1; j_gene: TRBJ2-7; abundance: .; CDR3nt: TGTGCCCTTTCAGGGGGGTCCTACGAGCAGTACTTC; CDR3aa: CALSGGSYEQYF
d_gene: TRBD2; v_gene: TRBV20-1; j_gene: TRBJ2-7; abundance: few; CDR3nt: TGCAGTGCTCCCGGGACTAGAAACGAGCAGTACTTC; CDR3aa: CSAPGTRNEQYF
d_gene: .; v_gene: TRBV5-1; j_gene: TRBJ2-1; abundance: .; CDR3nt: TGCGCCAGCAGCTTCCGGGTCCCGGGGAATGAGCAGTTCTTC; CDR3aa: CASSFRVPGNEQFF
d_gene: .; v_gene: TRBV7-3; j_gene: TRBJ1-5; abundance: .; CDR3nt: TGTGCCAGCAGCTTATTCCAGGCTGGGGGAAATCAGCCCCAGCATTTT; CDR3aa: CASSLFQAGGNQPQHF
d_gene: .; v_gene: TRBV6-2/TRBV6-3; j_gene: TRBJ2-1; abundance: .; CDR3nt: TGTGCCAGCACCCAAGAGGGTGGAGCCTACAATGAGCAGTTCTTC; CDR3aa: CASTQEGGAYNEQFF
d_gene: .; v_gene: TRBV20-1; j_gene: TRBJ1-1; abundance: few; CDR3nt: TGCAGTGCTAGCACCCCAGCGAACACTGAAGCTTTCTTT; CDR3aa: CSASTPANTEAFF
d_gene: .; v_gene: TRBV6-2/TRBV6-3; j_gene: TRBJ1-6; abundance: .; CDR3nt: TGTGCCAGCAGTGACAGTTGGTATTCACCCCTCCACTTT; CDR3aa: CASSDSWYSPLHF
d_gene: TRBD2; v_gene: TRBV2; j_gene: TRBJ2-1; abundance: .; CDR3nt: TGTGCCAGCAGTACCACCGGGATAGCGGGAGGGCCCTCACCCTACAATGAGCAGTTCTTC; CDR3aa: CASSTTGIAGGPSPYNEQFF
d_gene: .; v_gene: TRBV12-3/TRBV12-4; j_gene: TRBJ2-5; abundance: .; CDR3nt: TGTGCCAGCAGTTTTCGGAGACAAGAGACCCAGTACTTC; CDR3aa: CASSFRRQETQYF
d_gene: .; v_gene: TRBV9; j_gene: TRBJ1-2; abundance: few; CDR3nt: TGTGCCAGCAGCGTAGGAGGGGGACCCGATTCCTATGGCTACACCTTC; CDR3aa: CASSVGGGPDSYGYTF
d_gene: .; v_gene: TRBV5-1; j_gene: TRBJ1-2; abundance: few; CDR3nt: TGCGCCAGCAGCTTGGGGACAGCCCGTGATGGCTACACCTTC; CDR3aa: CASSLGTARDGYTF
d_gene: .; v_gene: TRBV4-1; j_gene: TRBJ1-2; abundance: many; CDR3nt: TGCGCCAGCAGCCAAGCCGACTATGGCTACACCTTC; CDR3aa: CASSQADYGYTF
d_gene: TRBD2; v_gene: TRBV9; j_gene: TRBJ2-3; abundance: many; CDR3nt: TGTGCCAGCAGTGTAGCGGGGGGGCGTACAGATACGCAGTATTTT; CDR3aa: CASSVAGGRTDTQYF
d_gene: TRBD2; v_gene: TRBV5-1; j_gene: TRBJ2-3; abundance: .; CDR3nt: TGCGCCAGCAGCACCGGACTAGCGGGAGCATCAGATACGCAGTATTTT; CDR3aa: CASSTGLAGASDTQYF
d_gene: .; v_gene: TRBV20-1; j_gene: TRBJ2-3; abundance: few; CDR3nt: TGCAGTGCCCAGCGTGATACGCAGTATTTT; CDR3aa: CSAQRDTQYF
d_gene: .; v_gene: TRBV18; j_gene: TRBJ1-4; abundance: once; CDR3nt: TGTGCCAGCTCACCACCTCTTAGGGAAAAACTGTTTTTT; CDR3aa: CASSPPLREKLFF
d_gene: .; v_gene: TRBV28; j_gene: TRBJ2-5; abundance: .; CDR3nt: TGTGCCAGCAGCCCCGCGAATGTTCCGGCGGAGACCCAGTACTTC; CDR3aa: CASSPANVPAETQYF
d_gene: TRBD2; v_gene: TRBV13; j_gene: TRBJ2-3; abundance: .; CDR3nt: TGTGCCAGCAGCTTAGGTAGCGGGAGGAGCACAGATACGCAGTATTTT; CDR3aa: CASSLGSGRSTDTQYF
d_gene: .; v_gene: TRBV7-6; j_gene: TRBJ1-1; abundance: many; CDR3nt: TGTGCCAGCAGCTCACCGACAGGTATGAACACTGAAGCTTTCTTT; CDR3aa: CASSSPTGMNTEAFF
d_gene: .; v_gene: TRBV20-1; j_gene: TRBJ2-1; abundance: .; CDR3nt: TGCAGTGCTAGAGATTGGGGGTCGAGCTCCTACAATGAGCAGTTCTTC; CDR3aa: CSARDWGSSSYNEQFF
d_gene: TRBD2; v_gene: TRBV5-6; j_gene: TRBJ2-1; abundance: .; CDR3nt: TGTGCCAGCAGCTTAAGACTAGCGGGAGTTTATGAGCAGTTCTTC; CDR3aa: CASSLRLAGVYEQFF
d_gene: .; v_gene: TRBV3-1; j_gene: TRBJ2-5; abundance: few; CDR3nt: TGTGCCAGCAGCCAACCTATGACAAGGCAAGAGACCCAGTACTTC; CDR3aa: CASSQPMTRQETQYF
d_gene: .; v_gene: TRBV5-1; j_gene: TRBJ2-7; abundance: many; CDR3nt: TGCGCCAGCAGCTTCGGCAGAAGCTCCTACGAGCAGTACTTC; CDR3aa: CASSFGRSSYEQYF
d_gene: .; v_gene: TRBV9; j_gene: TRBJ2-7; abundance: .; CDR3nt: TGTGCCAGCAGCGTAGAGGGTCAGGGATCCCACGAGCAGTACTTC; CDR3aa: CASSVEGQGSHEQYF
d_gene: TRBD2; v_gene: TRBV20-1; j_gene: TRBJ2-4; abundance: .; CDR3nt: TGCAGTGCGAAGTTAGGGGCGGGAGGGCCGTGGGACATTCAGTACTTC; CDR3aa: CSAKLGAGGPWDIQYF
d_gene: TRBD2; v_gene: TRBV25-1; j_gene: TRBJ2-7; abundance: few; CDR3nt: TGTGCCAGCAGTGAAAGTACTAGCGGGGCTCACGAGCAGTACTTC; CDR3aa: CASSESTSGAHEQYF
d_gene: .; v_gene: TRBV20-1; j_gene: TRBJ1-1; abundance: few; CDR3nt: TGCAGTGCTAAAAACAGGGTGAGCACTGAAGCTTTCTTT; CDR3aa: CSAKNRVSTEAFF
d_gene: TRBD2; v_gene: TRBV30; j_gene: TRBJ2-7; abundance: .; CDR3nt: TGTGCCTGGAGTGTACTGCGGGGGGCCCACGAGCAGTACTTC; CDR3aa: CAWSVLRGAHEQYF
d_gene: .; v_gene: TRBV20-1; j_gene: TRBJ2-1; abundance: many; CDR3nt: TGCAGTGCTTCCGGGAACTCCTACAATGAGCAGTTCTTC; CDR3aa: CSASGNSYNEQFF
d_gene: .; v_gene: TRBV25-1; j_gene: TRBJ1-2; abundance: many; CDR3nt: TGTGCCAGCAGTGAATACTTTAAAGGTGATGGCTACACCTTC; CDR3aa: CASSEYFKGDGYTF
d_gene: .; v_gene: TRBV24-1; j_gene: TRBJ2-3; abundance: few; CDR3nt: TGTGCCACCTCAAGTGATGGCACAGATACGCAGTATTTT; CDR3aa: CATSSDGTDTQYF
d_gene: .; v_gene: TRBV7-8; j_gene: TRBJ2-3; abundance: few; CDR3nt: TGTGCCAGCACTCCTTATGGGGCAGGTACAGATACGCAGTATTTT; CDR3aa: CASTPYGAGTDTQYF
d_gene: TRBD2; v_gene: TRBV12-3/TRBV12-4; j_gene: TRBJ2-3; abundance: .; CDR3nt: TGTGCCAGCAGTTTTGTTCGGGGGGGTAGCACAGATACGCAGTATTTT; CDR3aa: CASSFVRGGSTDTQYF
d_gene: .; v_gene: TRBV20-1; j_gene: TRBJ2-3; abundance: .; CDR3nt: TGCAGTGCCTTCCGGCAGGCCCGCACAGATACGCAGTATTTT; CDR3aa: CSAFRQARTDTQYF
d_gene: .; v_gene: TRBV19; j_gene: TRBJ1-1; abundance: .; CDR3nt: TGTGCCAGTAGCCAGGGGCTCGAGACTGAAGCTTTCTTT; CDR3aa: CASSQGLETEAFF
d_gene: TRBD2; v_gene: TRBV20-1; j_gene: TRBJ2-7; abundance: .; CDR3nt: TGCAGTGCTAGAGATGAGCGGGGGGTTTACGAGCAGTACTTC; CDR3aa: CSARDERGVYEQYF
d_gene: TRBD1; v_gene: TRBV7-6; j_gene: TRBJ1-1; abundance: few; CDR3nt: TGTGCCAGCAGCTTAGTGGGACAGCAATTTGAAGCTTTCTTT; CDR3aa: CASSLVGQQFEAFF